These 13 T cell receptor beta chains were sequenced from one sample in a study of T cells in Graves' hyperthyroidism and ophthalmopathy. The TCR beta CDR3 regions underwent amplification using RNA transcripts as the source. The study used the HTBI primer set for a first-round RT-PCR of the TCR CDR3. TCRdb re-analysed the multiplex PCR reads in MiXCR, keeping a single row per CDR3 protein. The sample lists roughly 400,000 distinct CDR3 sequences, just under 25% occurring once. The sample was blood. All receptors come from a man between 50 and 59 years old with Graves' hyperthyroidism.

This clonotype was seen a few times. The chain couples TRBV5-1 to TRBJ2-1; D might be TRBD2 (6 bases). Trimming pared 4 bases from V and 6 bases from J, leaving 14 bases between. Per the germline V gene, CDR1 is SGHRS and CDR2 is YFSETQ. This CDR3 is 14 amino acids long. The DNA for the CDR3 is TGCGCCAGCAGCCTTTCGGGACTCCTCAATGAGCAGTTCTTC. Amino acids: CASSLSGLLNEQFF.

At least ten counts were recorded for this clonotype. The chain is built from TRBV24-1 and TRBJ2-5; the D is unclear. CDR1 KGHDR and CDR2 SFDVKD come from the germline V gene. This CDR3 comprises 16 residues. V dropped 4 bases and J dropped 1 base, with 15 bases sitting between them. The CDR3 DNA reads TGTGCCACCAGTGACCCCCGCCCAGGAACCCAAGAGACCCAGTACTTC. This gives the protein CATSDPRPGTQETQYF.

This clonotype was observed many times. V is TRBV9 and J is TRBJ2-1; 8 nucleotides agree with TRBD1. V lost 3 bases, J lost 7 bases, and 3 bases stayed unmatched. The germline V gene has CDR1 SGDLS and CDR2 YYNGEE. CDR3 length: 13 amino acids. For the CDR3, the DNA is TGTGCCAGCAGCGGGACAGGGTGGAATGAGCAGTTCTTC. Amino acids: CASSGTGWNEQFF.

This clonotype was counted ten times or more. The J gene is TRBJ1-5, the V gene TRBV28; weak D call: TRBD1 (5 bases). V lost 1 base and J 3 bases, leaving 10 bases between the germline ends. This CDR3 is built from 15 residues. Germline CDR1 MDHEN, CDR2 SYDVKM. CDR3 bases: TGTGCCAGCAGTTTATTGGTAGGGGACAATCAGCCCCAGCATTTT. It yields the protein CASSLLVGDNQPQHF.

This clonotype was counted at least ten times. This chain links TRBV6-1 with TRBJ1-2; D is ambiguous. Germline CDR1 and CDR2: MNHNS and SASEGT. This CDR3 is 13 amino acids long. Between the trimmed V and J ends, which lost 6 bases and 3 bases, there was a span of 11 bases. CDR3 DNA sequence: TGTGCCAGCAGCCTCGACAATGACTATGGCTACACCTTC. Encoded protein: CASSLDNDYGYTF.

The chain links TRBV12-3 or TRBV12-4 to TRBJ1-1; no definite D call. The CDR3 is 14 amino acids. Trimming cost V 2 bases and J 0 bases, with 7 bases left between them. CDR3 sequence reads: CASSLRSVNTEAFF. The CDR3 region has the DNA TGTGCCAGCAGTTTAAGGTCGGTGAACACTGAAGCTTTCTTT.

V usage is TRBV9 and J usage is TRBJ2-3; 8 nucleotides line up with TRBD1. This CDR3 region has 14 residues. CDR1 is SGDLS, CDR2 YYNGEE, per germline. The ends lost 4 bases at V and 3 bases at J; junction bases unmatched: 4. CDR3 region: CASSSRTGTDTQYF. The DNA of the CDR3 is TGTGCCAGCAGCTCCCGGACAGGGACAGATACGCAGTATTTT.

This clonotype occurred many times. The chain combines TRBV6-1 with TRBJ1-2; D is unclear. The V and J ends lost 2 bases and 4 bases respectively, with 8 bases between them. Germline assignment: CDR1 MNHNS and CDR2 SASEGT. The CDR3 spans 13 residues. DNA for the CDR3: TGTGCCAGCAGTGAACAGGAACCCTATGGCTACACCTTC. Translated: CASSEQEPYGYTF.

The chain has TRBV28 and TRBJ2-7, with 7 bases lining up with TRBD2. This CDR3 has 15 residues. CDR1 and CDR2 from the germline V gene are MDHEN and SYDVKM. V trimming: 4 bases; J trimming: 2 bases; junction bases outside the gene matches: 8. The CDR3 here is CASSSRGTATYEQYF. CDR3 in DNA: TGTGCCAGCAGTTCGCGGGGGACCGCAACCTACGAGCAGTACTTC.

This clonotype has just one count. The chain employs TRBV6-5 and TRBJ2-3; perhaps D is TRBD1 or TRBD2 (5 bases each). Deletions cut 2 bases from V and 6 bases from J, with 15 bases between. CDR3 size: 15 residues. CDR1 MNHEY and CDR2 SVGAGI come from the germline V gene. CDR3 in DNA: TGTGCCAGCAGTTACGCCGGGACCTGGGGGGATACGCAGTATTTT. Translation: CASSYAGTWGDTQYF.

The rearrangement joins TRBV5-8 to TRBJ2-7, with a possible D match to TRBD2 (6 bases). CDR1 is SGHTS and CDR2 is YDEGEE in the germline V gene. V lost 10 bases to trimming and J lost 6 bases, with 17 bases between them. The CDR3 is 12 residues long. In DNA, the CDR3 is TGTGCCGGAGGGGACGAACGGGCCGAGCAGTACTTC. Residues: CAGGDERAEQYF.

This clonotype was recorded a few times. CDR3: CASSQTVSRAGELFF. The DNA of the CDR3 is TGTGCCAGCAGCCAGACCGTGTCCAGGGCCGGGGAGCTGTTTTTT. This chain uses TRBV3-1 with TRBJ2-2; perhaps TRBD1 as D (5 bases). Trimming took off 3 bases at V and 6 bases at J, with 14 bases between the two ends. The CDR3 is made up of 15 amino acids. CDR1 is LGHDT and CDR2 is YNNKEL in the germline V gene (reference sequence). Drawing the rest from reference TRBV3-1 and TRBJ2-2, the complete variable domain is DTAVSQTPKYLVTQMGNDKSIKCEQNLGHDTMYWYKQDSKKFLKIMFSYNNKELIINETVPNRFSPKSPDKAHLNLHINSLELGDSAVYFCASSQTVSRAGELFFGEGSRLTVL.

For this clonotype: The junction shows a germline mismatch at one end, possibly a read error. The chain uses TRBV28 and TRBJ1-5; D perhaps matches TRBD1 (6 bases). The CDR3 is 14 residues long. Germline V gene lookup returns CDR1 MDHEN and CDR2 SYDVKM. CDR3 sequence: CASSLTQGRQPRHF. CDR3 sequence (DNA): TGTGCCAGCAGTTTAACACAGGGTCGTCAGCCCCGGCATTTT.